Presented here are 13 T cell receptor beta chains from one specimen sequenced in a study of T cell repertoires in cytomegalovirus infection. A single record per CDR3 protein comes from TCRdb applying MiXCR to the reads. The sample records around 530,000 distinct CDR3 sequences, 26% being singletons. Sequencing input: PBMCs. Every receptor here comes from a human donor in good health (CMV status not recorded). Some clones in this sample may be carry-over from other donors' samples.

The table lists this clonotype with many counts. This chain links TRBV7-2 with TRBJ2-7, with 9 nucleotides matching TRBD2. The germline V gene has CDR1 SGHTA and CDR2 FQGNSA. CDR3 length equals 14 residues. V lost 6 bases to trimming and J lost 1 base; unmatched junction nucleotides: 4. The CDR3 DNA reads as TGTGCCAGCAGTAGCGGGGGAACTTCCTACGAGCAGTACGTC. Its protein is CASSSGGTSYEQYV.

This clonotype was seen a few times. The V call is TRBV6-5, the J call TRBJ2-3; D perhaps matches TRBD2 (5 bases). Trimming cost V 6 bases and J 2 bases, with 15 bases left between them. From germline, CDR1 is MNHEY and CDR2 SVGAGI. This CDR3 contains 15 residues. CDR3: CASRTGIHPTDTQYF. The CDR3 DNA sequence: TGTGCCAGCAGAACCGGGATACACCCCACAGATACGCAGTATTTT.

In this sample, this clonotype turned up a few times. The chain links TRBV6-2 or TRBV6-3 to TRBJ2-1; maybe TRBD2 (6 bases). The V end lost 4 bases, the J end lost 9 bases, and 19 bases lay between the germline ends. This CDR3 contains 15 residues. Germline CDR1 and CDR2: MNHEY and SVGEGT. The CDR3 DNA follows: TGTGCCAGCAGTTTAAGGAGACTAGACGCCGCTGAGCAGTTCTTC. Translating it yields CASSLRRLDAAEQFF.

This clonotype was detected ten times or more. The chain employs TRBV7-3 and TRBJ2-1, with 14 bases matching TRBD2. The CDR3 loop spans 20 amino acids. Trimming removed 5 bases from V and 4 bases from J; junction bases left unmatched: 16. Germline lookup yields CDR1 SGHTA and CDR2 FQGTGA. CDR3 coding DNA: TGTGCCAGCAGCCCCGTCGGGGGGACTAGCGGGAGTATTTCTTACAATGAGCAGTTCTTC. Its protein is CASSPVGGTSGSISYNEQFF.

In the case of this clonotype: Germline is not matched at one junction end, which may reflect a read error. The chain is built from TRBV7-6 and TRBJ1-1; D unclear. Germline loops: CDR1 SGHVS, CDR2 FNYEAQ. The CDR3 is 13 amino acids. CDR3: CASSSPPLEEDFF. The CDR3 coding sequence is TGTGCCAGCAGCTCACCTCCGCTAGAAGAAGATTTCTTT.

The chain employs TRBV7-2 and TRBJ2-1; 7 bases align to TRBD2. V trimming: 1 base; J trimming: 7 bases; junction bases outside the gene matches: 7. CDR3 length equals 15 residues. From germline, CDR1 is SGHTA and CDR2 FQGNSA. CDR3 nucleotides: TGTGCCAGCAGCTTAGGGTGGGGTAGCGGGAATGAGCAGTTCTTC. It codes for CASSLGWGSGNEQFF.

The chain couples TRBV3-1 to TRBJ2-1; possible D gene TRBD2, 5 bases. Trimming took off 3 bases at V and 1 base at J, with 10 bases between the two ends. CDR3 length: 15 amino acids. From germline, CDR1 is LGHDT and CDR2 YNNKEL (reference sequence). As DNA, the CDR3 is TGTGCCAGCAGCCAGACACTAGGATCCTACAATGAGCAGTTCTTC. Protein: CASSQTLGSYNEQFF.

This chain links TRBV5-6 with TRBJ2-7, with TRBD1 matching over 7 bases. V was clipped by 1 base and J by 7 bases; unmatched bases: 8. CDR1 and CDR2 from the germline V gene are SGHDT and YYEEEE. The CDR3 is 14 residues long. This chain's CDR3 is CASSLLDRSWEQYF. CDR3 bases: TGTGCCAGCAGCTTGTTGGACAGGTCTTGGGAGCAGTACTTC.

The sample holds many counts of this clonotype. This chain links TRBV7-2 with TRBJ2-5; TRBD2 agrees at 7 bases. After removal of 5 bases from V and 2 bases from J, the junction contained 8 bases not matched to a gene. Germline assignment: CDR1 SGHTA and CDR2 FQGNSA. The CDR3 is 15 amino acids. The CDR3 nucleotides are TGTGCCAGCAGCCCTAAGACTAGCATACAAGAGACCCAGTACTTC. Its protein is CASSPKTSIQETQYF.

This chain joins TRBV28 and TRBJ2-5; no clear D. The CDR3 sequence is 13 residues long. Trimming shortened V by 5 bases and J by 4 bases, and 11 bases separated the two germline ends. The germline CDR1 and CDR2 sequences are MDHEN and SYDVKM. The CDR3 DNA sequence: TGTGCCAGCAGTCCGCCCCTCGGAGAGACCCAGTACTTC. Protein: CASSPPLGETQYF.

This clonotype was recorded a few times. The chain combines TRBV20-1 with TRBJ2-1; perhaps TRBD2 as D (6 bases). In germline, CDR1 is DFQATT, CDR2 SNEGSKA (reference sequence). CDR3 length: 16 amino acids. V gave up 6 bases and J gave up 6 bases, with 24 bases separating them. The CDR3 protein is CSAERSVFGGVNEQFF. DNA for the CDR3: TGCAGTGCGGAGAGAAGCGTCTTTGGCGGGGTCAATGAGCAGTTCTTC.

This clonotype was observed a single time. The chain is built from TRBV19 and TRBJ1-1; weak D call: TRBD1 (6 bases). Germline CDR1 and CDR2: LNHDA and SQIVND (reference sequence). This CDR3 has 15 residues. Trimming shortened V by 5 bases and J by 4 bases, and 17 bases separated the two germline ends. CDR3 nucleotide sequence: TGTGCCAGTAGTCCGCGGGTACAGGGCCCCACTGAAGCTTTCTTT. It encodes CASSPRVQGPTEAFF.

V usage is TRBV7-3 and J usage is TRBJ2-2, with TRBD2 matching over 11 bases. The CDR3 is made up of 18 amino acids. The germline V gene encodes CDR1 SGHTA and CDR2 FQGTGA. J lost 3 bases, V lost 0 bases, and 6 bases had no gene match. The CDR3 reads CASSLTLGGLADTGELFF. CDR3 nucleotides: TGTGCCAGCAGCTTAACGTTGGGGGGACTAGCGGACACCGGGGAGCTGTTTTTT. The whole variable domain, filled in from reference TRBV7-3 and TRBJ2-2, reads GAGVSQTPSNKVTEKGKYVELRCDPISGHTALYWYRQSLGQGPEFLIYFQGTGAADDSGLPNDRFFAVRPEGSVSTLKIQRTERGDSAVYLCASSLTLGGLADTGELFFGEGSRLTVL.